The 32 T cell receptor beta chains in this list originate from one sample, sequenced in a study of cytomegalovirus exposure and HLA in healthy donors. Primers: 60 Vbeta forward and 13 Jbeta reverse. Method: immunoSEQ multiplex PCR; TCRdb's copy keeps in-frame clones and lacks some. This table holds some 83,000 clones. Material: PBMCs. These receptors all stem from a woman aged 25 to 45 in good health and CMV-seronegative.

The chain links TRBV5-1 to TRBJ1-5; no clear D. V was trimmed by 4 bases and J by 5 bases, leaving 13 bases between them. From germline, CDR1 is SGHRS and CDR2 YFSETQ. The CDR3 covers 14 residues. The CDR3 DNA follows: TGCGCCAGCAGCCTGGGAGGAGAGCATCAGCCCCAGCATTTT. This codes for CASSLGGEHQPQHF.

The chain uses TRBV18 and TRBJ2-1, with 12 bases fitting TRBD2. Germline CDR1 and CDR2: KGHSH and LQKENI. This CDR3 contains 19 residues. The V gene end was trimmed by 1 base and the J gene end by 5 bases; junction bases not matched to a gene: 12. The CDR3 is CASSPLSLAGGPFNNEQFF. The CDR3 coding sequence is TGTGCCAGCTCACCACTAAGCCTAGCGGGGGGGCCGTTCAACAATGAGCAGTTCTTC.

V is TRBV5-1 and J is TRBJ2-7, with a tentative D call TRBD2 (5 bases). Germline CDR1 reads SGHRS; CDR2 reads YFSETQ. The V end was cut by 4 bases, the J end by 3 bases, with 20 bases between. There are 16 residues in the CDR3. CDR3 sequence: CASSRDGRGYNYEQYF. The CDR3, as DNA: TGCGCCAGCAGCCGTGATGGTAGAGGGTACAACTACGAGCAGTACTTC. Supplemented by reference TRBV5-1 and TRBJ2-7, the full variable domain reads KAGVTQTPRYLIKTRGQQVTLSCSPISGHRSVSWYQQTPGQGLQFLFEYFSETQRNKGNFPGRFSGRQFSNSRSEMNVSTLELGDSALYLCASSRDGRGYNYEQYFGPGTRLTVT.

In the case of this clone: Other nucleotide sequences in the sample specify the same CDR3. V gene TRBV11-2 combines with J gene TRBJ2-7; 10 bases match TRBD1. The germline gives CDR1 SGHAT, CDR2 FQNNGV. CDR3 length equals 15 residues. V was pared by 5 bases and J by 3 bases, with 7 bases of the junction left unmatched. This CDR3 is CASSLRQGAVYEQYF. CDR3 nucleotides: TGTGCCAGCAGCCTTCGACAGGGGGCGGTCTACGAGCAGTACTTC. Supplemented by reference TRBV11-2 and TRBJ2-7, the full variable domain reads EAGVAQSPRYKIIEKRQSVAFWCNPISGHATLYWYQQILGQGPKLLIQFQNNGVVDDSQLPKDRFSAERLKGVDSTLKIQPAKLEDSAVYLCASSLRQGAVYEQYFGPGTRLTVT.

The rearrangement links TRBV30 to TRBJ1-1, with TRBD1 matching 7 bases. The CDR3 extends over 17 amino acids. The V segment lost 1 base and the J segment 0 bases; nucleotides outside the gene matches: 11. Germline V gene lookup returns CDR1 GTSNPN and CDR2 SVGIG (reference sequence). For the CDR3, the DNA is TGTGCCTGGAGTGCATCTCCAGGGGGAAGTATGAACACTGAAGCTTTCTTT. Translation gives CAWSASPGGSMNTEAFF.

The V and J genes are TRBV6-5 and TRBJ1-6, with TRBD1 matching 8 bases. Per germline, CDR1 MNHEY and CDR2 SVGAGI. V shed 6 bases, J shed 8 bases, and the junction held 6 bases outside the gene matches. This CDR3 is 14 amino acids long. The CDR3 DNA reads TGTGCCAGCAGCCCCAGGGGGCCTGATTCACCCCTCCACTTT. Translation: CASSPRGPDSPLHF.

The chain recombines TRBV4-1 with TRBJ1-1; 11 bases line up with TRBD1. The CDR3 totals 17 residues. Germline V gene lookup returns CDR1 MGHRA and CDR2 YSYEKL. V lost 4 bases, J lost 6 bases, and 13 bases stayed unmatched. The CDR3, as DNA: TGCGCCAGCAGCCGGCTCATCACGGACAGGGGGCGATCTGAAGCTTTCTTT. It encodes CASSRLITDRGRSEAFF.

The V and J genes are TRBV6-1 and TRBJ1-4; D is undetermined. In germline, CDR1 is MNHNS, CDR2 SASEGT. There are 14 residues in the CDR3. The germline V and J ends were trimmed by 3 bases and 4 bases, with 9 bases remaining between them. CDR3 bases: TGTGCCAGCAGTGAGTCCGCGATTAATGAAAAACTGTTTTTT. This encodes CASSESAINEKLFF.

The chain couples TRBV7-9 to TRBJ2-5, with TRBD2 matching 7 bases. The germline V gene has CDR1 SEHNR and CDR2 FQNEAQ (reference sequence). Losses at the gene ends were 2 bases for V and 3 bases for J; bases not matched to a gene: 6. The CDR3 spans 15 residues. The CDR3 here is CASSLPERGKETQYF. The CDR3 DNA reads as TGTGCCAGCAGCTTACCAGAGCGGGGAAAAGAGACCCAGTACTTC. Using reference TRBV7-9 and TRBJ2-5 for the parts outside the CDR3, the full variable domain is DTGVSQNPRHKITKRGQNVTFRCDPISEHNRLYWYRQTLGQGPEFLTYFQNEAQLEKSRLLSDRFSAERPKGSFSTLEIQRTEQGDSAMYLCASSLPERGKETQYFGPGTRLLVL.

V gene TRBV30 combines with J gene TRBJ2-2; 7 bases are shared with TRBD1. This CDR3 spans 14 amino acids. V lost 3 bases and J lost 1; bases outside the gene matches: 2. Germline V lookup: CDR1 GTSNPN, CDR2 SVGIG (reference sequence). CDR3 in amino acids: CAWRGQQNTGELFF. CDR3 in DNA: TGTGCCTGGAGGGGACAGCAGAACACCGGGGAGCTGTTTTTT. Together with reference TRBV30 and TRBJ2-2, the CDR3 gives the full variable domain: SQTIHQWPATLVQPVGSPLSLECTVEGTSNPNLYWYRQAAGRGLQLLFYSVGIGQISSEVPQNLSASRPQDRQFILSSKKLLLSDSGFYLCAWRGQQNTGELFFGEGSRLTVL.

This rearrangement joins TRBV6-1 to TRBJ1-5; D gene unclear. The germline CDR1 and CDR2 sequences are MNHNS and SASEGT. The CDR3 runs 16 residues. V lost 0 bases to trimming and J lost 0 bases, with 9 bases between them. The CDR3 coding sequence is TGTGCCAGCAGTGAAGCGCGACATCCTAGCAATCAGCCCCAGCATTTT. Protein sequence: CASSEARHPSNQPQHF.

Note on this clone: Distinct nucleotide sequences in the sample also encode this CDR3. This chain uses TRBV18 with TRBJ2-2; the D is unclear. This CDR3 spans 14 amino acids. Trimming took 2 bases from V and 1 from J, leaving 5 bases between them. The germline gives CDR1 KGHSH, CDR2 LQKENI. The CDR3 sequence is CASSPGQNTGELFF. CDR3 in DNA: TGTGCCAGCTCACCAGGGCAGAACACCGGGGAGCTGTTTTTT.

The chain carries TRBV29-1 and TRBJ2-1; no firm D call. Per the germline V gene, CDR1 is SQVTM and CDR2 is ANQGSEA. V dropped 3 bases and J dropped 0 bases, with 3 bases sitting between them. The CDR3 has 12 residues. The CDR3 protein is CSVDLSYNEQFF. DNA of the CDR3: TGCAGCGTTGATCTCTCCTACAATGAGCAGTTCTTC.

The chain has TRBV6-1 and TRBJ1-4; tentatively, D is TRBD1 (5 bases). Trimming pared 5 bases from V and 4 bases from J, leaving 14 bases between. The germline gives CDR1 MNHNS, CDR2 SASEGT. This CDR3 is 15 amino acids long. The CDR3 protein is CASSFRRGINEKLFF. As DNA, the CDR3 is TGTGCCAGCAGTTTCCGAAGGGGAATTAATGAAAAACTGTTTTTT.

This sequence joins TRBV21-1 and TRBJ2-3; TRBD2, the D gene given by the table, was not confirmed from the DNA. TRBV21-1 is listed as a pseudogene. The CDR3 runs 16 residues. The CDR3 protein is CASSKVWRGSTDTQYF. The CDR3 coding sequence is TGTGCCAGCAGCAAAGTCTGGCGGGGGAGCACAGATACGCAGTATTTT.

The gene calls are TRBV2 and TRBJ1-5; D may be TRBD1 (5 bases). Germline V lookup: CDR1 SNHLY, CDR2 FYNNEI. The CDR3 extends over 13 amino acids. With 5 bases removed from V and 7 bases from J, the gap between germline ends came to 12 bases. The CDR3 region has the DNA TGTGCCAGCAGTCCGCAGGGTTTGCAGCCCCAGCATTTT. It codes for CASSPQGLQPQHF.

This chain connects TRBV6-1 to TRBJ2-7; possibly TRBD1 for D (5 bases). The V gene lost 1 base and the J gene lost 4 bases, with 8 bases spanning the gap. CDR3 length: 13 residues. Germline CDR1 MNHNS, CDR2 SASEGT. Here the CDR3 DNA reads TGTGCCAGCAGTGAAGTTGGGGCTTACGAGCAGTACTTC. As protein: CASSEVGAYEQYF.

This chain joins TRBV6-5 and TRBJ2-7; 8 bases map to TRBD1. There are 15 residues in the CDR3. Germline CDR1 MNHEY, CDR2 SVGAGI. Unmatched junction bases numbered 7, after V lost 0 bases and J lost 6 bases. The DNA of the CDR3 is TGTGCCAGCAGTTACTCCCGGGACAGGCTCTCCGAGCAGTACTTC. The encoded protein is CASSYSRDRLSEQYF.

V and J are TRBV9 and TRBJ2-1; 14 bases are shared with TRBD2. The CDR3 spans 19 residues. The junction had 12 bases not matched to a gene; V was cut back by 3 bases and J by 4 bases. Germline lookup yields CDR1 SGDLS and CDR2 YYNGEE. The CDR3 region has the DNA TGTGCCAGCAGCGCCCCGACTAGCGGGAGGGACCTCCGGTACAATGAGCAGTTCTTC. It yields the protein CASSAPTSGRDLRYNEQFF.

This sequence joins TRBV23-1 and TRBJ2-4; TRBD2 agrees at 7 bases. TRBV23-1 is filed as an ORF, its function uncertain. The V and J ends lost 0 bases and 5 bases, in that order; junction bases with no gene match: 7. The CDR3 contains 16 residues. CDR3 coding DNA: TGCGCCAGCAGTCAATCCGGGAGGCTAGTGGAAAACATTCAGTACTTC. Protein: CASSQSGRLVENIQYF.

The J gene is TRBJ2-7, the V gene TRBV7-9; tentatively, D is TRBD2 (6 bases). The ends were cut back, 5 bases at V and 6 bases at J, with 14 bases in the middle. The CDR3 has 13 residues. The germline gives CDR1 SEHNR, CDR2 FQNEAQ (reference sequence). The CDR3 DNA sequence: TGTGCCAGCAGCCCGGGACTTGTAAGCGAGCAGTACTTC. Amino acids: CASSPGLVSEQYF.

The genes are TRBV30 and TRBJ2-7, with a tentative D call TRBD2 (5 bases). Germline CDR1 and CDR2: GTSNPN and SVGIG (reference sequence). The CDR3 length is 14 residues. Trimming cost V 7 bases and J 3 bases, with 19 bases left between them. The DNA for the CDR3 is TGTGCCTCCATGACTACCGCATTCCTCTACGAGCAGTACTTC. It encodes CASMTTAFLYEQYF.

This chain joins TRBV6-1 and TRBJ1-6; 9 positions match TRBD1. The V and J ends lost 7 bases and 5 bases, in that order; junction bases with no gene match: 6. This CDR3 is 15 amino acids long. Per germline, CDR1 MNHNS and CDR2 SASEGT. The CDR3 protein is CASKFTGGHNSPLHF. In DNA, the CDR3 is TGTGCCAGCAAATTCACAGGGGGCCATAATTCACCCCTCCACTTT.

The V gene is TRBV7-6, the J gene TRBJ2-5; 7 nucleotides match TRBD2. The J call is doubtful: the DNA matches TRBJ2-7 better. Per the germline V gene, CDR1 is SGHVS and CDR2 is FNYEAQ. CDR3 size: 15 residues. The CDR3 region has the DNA TGTGCCAGCAGCCGGGGGGTGGGGGGAACCTACGAGCAGTACTTC. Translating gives CASSRGVGGTYEQYF.

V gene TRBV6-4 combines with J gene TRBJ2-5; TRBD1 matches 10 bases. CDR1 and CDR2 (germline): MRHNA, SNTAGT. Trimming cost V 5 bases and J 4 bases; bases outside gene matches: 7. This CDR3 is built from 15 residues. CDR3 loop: CASSPSGTGAETQYF. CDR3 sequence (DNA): TGTGCCAGCAGTCCTTCCGGGACAGGGGCAGAGACCCAGTACTTC.

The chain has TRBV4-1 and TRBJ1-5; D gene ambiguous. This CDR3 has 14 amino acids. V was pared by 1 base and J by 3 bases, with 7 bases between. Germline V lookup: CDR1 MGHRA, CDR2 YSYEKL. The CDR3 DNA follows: TGCGCCAGCAGCCAAGCCCGAGACAATCAGCCCCAGCATTTT. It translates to CASSQARDNQPQHF.

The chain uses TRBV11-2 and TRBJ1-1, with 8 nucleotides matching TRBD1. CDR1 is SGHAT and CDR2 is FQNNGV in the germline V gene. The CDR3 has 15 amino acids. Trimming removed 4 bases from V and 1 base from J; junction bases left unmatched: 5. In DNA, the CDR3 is TGTGCCAGCAGCTCCCCAGGGGGCGCGAACACTGAAGCTTTCTTT. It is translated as CASSSPGGANTEAFF.

The CDR3 DNA sequence: TGCGCCAGCAGCTCTACAGGGGCGGACACCGGGGAGCTGTTTTTT. Amino acid sequence: CASSSTGADTGELFF. J is TRBJ2-2 and V is TRBV5-1, with 7 bases matching TRBD1. The CDR3 is 15 amino acids. V was clipped by 3 bases and J by 3 bases; unmatched bases: 5. Germline assignment: CDR1 SGHRS and CDR2 YFSETQ.

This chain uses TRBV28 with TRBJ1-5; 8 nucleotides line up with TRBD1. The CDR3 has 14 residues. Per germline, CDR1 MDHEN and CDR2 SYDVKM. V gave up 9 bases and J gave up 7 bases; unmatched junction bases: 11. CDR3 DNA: TGTGCCAGTAGAGGGACAGGACAAAGGCAGCCCCAGCATTTT. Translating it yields CASRGTGQRQPQHF.

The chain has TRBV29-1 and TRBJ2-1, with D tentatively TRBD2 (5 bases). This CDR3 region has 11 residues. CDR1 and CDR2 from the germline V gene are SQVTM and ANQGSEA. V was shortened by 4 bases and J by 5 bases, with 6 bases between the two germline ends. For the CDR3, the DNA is TGCAGCGTTGTCGGGAACAATGAGCAGTTCTTC. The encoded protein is CSVVGNNEQFF.

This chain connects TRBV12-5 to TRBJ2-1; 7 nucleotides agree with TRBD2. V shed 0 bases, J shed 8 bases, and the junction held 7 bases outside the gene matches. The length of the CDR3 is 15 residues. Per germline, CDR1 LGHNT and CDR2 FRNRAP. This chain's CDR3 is CASGLVAGPRDEQFF. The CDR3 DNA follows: TGTGCTAGTGGTTTGGTAGCGGGACCCAGGGATGAGCAGTTCTTC.

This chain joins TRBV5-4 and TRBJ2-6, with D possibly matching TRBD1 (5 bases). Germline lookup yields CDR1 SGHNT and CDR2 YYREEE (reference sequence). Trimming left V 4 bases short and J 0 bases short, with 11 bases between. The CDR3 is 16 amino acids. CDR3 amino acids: CASSEADNSGANVLTF. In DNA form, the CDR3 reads TGTGCCAGCAGCGAGGCGGACAACTCTGGGGCCAACGTCCTGACTTTC.